Each of the 23 T cell receptor beta chains below was sequenced from the same sample in a study of blood T cell repertoires in COVID-19. Profiling relied on immunoSEQ multiplex PCR, and the TCRdb table lists in-frame clones only, not all of them. The sample holds roughly 130,000 clones, 90% seen once. Sequencing used peripheral blood. The receptors originated from a man aged 50 or older with active COVID-19.

The rearrangement joins TRBV19 to TRBJ2-3, with TRBD2 matching 11 bases. The J segment lost 5 bases and the V segment lost 10 bases, leaving 14 bases of the junction unmatched. This CDR3 is built from 16 residues. Germline V gene data show CDR1 as LNHDA and CDR2 as SQIVND (reference sequence). The CDR3 nucleotides read TGTGCCACTACTAGAAAAACTAGCGGGAGAGGAGATACGCAGTATTTT. Its translation: CATTRKTSGRGDTQYF.

The chain carries TRBV6-6 and TRBJ1-4, with 8 positions matching TRBD1. The CDR3 extends over 15 amino acids. From germline, CDR1 is MNHNY and CDR2 SVGAGI (reference sequence). V gave up 4 bases and J gave up 2 bases; unmatched junction bases: 3. CDR3 loop: CASSSTGDTNEKLFF. CDR3 coding DNA: TGTGCCAGCAGTTCGACAGGGGACACTAATGAAAAACTGTTTTTT.

V and J are TRBV11-2 and TRBJ2-7, with 7 bases lining up with TRBD1. Looked up from germline, CDR1 is SGHAT and CDR2 is FQNNGV. V shed 3 bases, J shed 2 bases, and the junction held 10 bases outside the gene matches. The CDR3 consists of 16 residues. The DNA for the CDR3 is TGTGCCAGCAGCTTCCTGTCCGGACAGGAAACCTACGAGCAGTACGTC. It translates to CASSFLSGQETYEQYV.

This clone has only one observation. V usage is TRBV4-1 and J usage is TRBJ2-3; D possibly corresponds to TRBD2 (5 bases). Deletions cut 4 bases from V and 2 bases from J, with 19 bases between. CDR3 length: 17 residues. Per the germline V gene, CDR1 is MGHRA and CDR2 is YSYEKL. The CDR3 reads CASSPRGLEGYTDTQYF. The CDR3 DNA sequence: TGCGCCAGCAGCCCGCGCGGGCTAGAAGGATACACAGATACGCAGTATTTT.

V is TRBV6-6 and J is TRBJ2-7, with 7 nucleotides matching TRBD2. The V gene end was trimmed by 5 bases and the J gene end by 3 bases; junction bases not matched to a gene: 4. Germline V gene lookup returns CDR1 MNHNY and CDR2 SVGAGI (reference sequence). The length of the CDR3 is 13 residues. The DNA of the CDR3 is TGTGCCAGCAGTCCGACTAGCATCTACGAGCAGTACGTC. Translated, it gives CASSPTSIYEQYV.

This sequence joins TRBV5-1 and TRBJ2-1; TRBD1 matches at 8 bases. Germline values: CDR1 SGHRS, CDR2 YFSETQ. CDR3 size: 16 residues. The V and J ends lost 4 bases and 5 bases, in that order; junction bases with no gene match: 11. The DNA for the CDR3 is TGCGCCAGCAGCCTGGGGAGACAGGGGCTAAACAATGAGCAGTTCTTC. Protein product: CASSLGRQGLNNEQFF.

The V call is TRBV3-1 (or the pseudogene TRBV3-2), the J call TRBJ2-5; D uncertain. CDR1 is LGHDT, CDR2 YNNKEL, per germline (reference sequence). The CDR3 totals 18 residues. Between the trimmed V and J ends, which lost 0 bases and 0 bases, there was a span of 17 bases. The CDR3 DNA reads as TGTGCCAGCAGCCAAGAGTTAACTGGCGTAGACTACCAAGAGACCCAGTACTTC. Translation gives CASSQELTGVDYQETQYF.

This chain connects TRBV6-5 to TRBJ2-3; 9 bases line up with TRBD2. Per germline, CDR1 MNHEY and CDR2 SVGAGI. V lost 6 bases to trimming and J lost 6 bases; unmatched junction nucleotides: 7. The CDR3 spans 14 residues. The CDR3, as DNA: TGTGCCAGCAGCCCGGGACTAGCATACGATACGCAGTATTTT. Translating gives CASSPGLAYDTQYF.

J is TRBJ1-2 and V is TRBV6-6; D gene uncertain. The CDR3 is 10 amino acids. Looked up from germline, CDR1 is MNHNY and CDR2 is SVGAGI (reference sequence). The germline V and J ends were trimmed by 10 bases and 8 bases, with 11 bases remaining between them. The CDR3 is CATRAGGYTF. CDR3 coding DNA: TGTGCCACCCGAGCAGGCGGCTACACCTTC.

V usage is TRBV5-6 and J usage is TRBJ1-6, with D perhaps matching TRBD1 (5 bases). There are 14 residues in the CDR3. Looked up from germline, CDR1 is SGHDT and CDR2 is YYEEEE. Trimming pared 5 bases from V and 6 bases from J, leaving 12 bases between. CDR3 residues: CASRMGGSNSPLHF. CDR3 DNA sequence: TGTGCCAGCAGGATGGGGGGTAGTAATTCACCCCTCCACTTT.

The chain employs TRBV3-1 (or the pseudogene TRBV3-2) and TRBJ2-5, with D possibly matching TRBD1 (6 bases). V was clipped by 6 bases and J by 5 bases, with 13 bases between them. The CDR3 is 13 amino acids. The germline CDR1 and CDR2 sequences are LGHDT and YNNKEL (reference sequence). The CDR3 sequence is CASRIRGSETQYF. CDR3 DNA sequence: TGTGCCAGCAGAATCAGGGGTTCGGAGACCCAGTACTTC.

CDR3 in amino acids: CAISETQDLNTEAFF. For the CDR3, the DNA is TGTGCCATCAGTGAGACGCAGGACTTGAACACTGAAGCTTTCTTT. J is TRBJ1-1 and V is TRBV10-3; unclear D gene. Germline V CDR1 and CDR2: ENHRY, SYGVKD. Deletions cut 2 bases from V and 0 bases from J, with 10 bases between. There are 15 residues in the CDR3.

This clone was detected only once. This rearrangement joins TRBV2 to TRBJ1-6; a weak D match, TRBD1 (5 bases). Germline V lookup: CDR1 SNHLY, CDR2 FYNNEI. The CDR3 runs to 14 residues. V was shortened by 8 bases and J by 6 bases, with 14 bases between the two germline ends. CDR3 sequence: CASSGTATNSPLHF. CDR3 nucleotides: TGTGCCAGCTCAGGGACTGCCACTAATTCACCCCTCCACTTT.

This chain links TRBV19 with TRBJ2-2; TRBD1 matches 7 bases. Germline V gene sequence: CDR1 LNHDA, CDR2 SQIVND (reference sequence). CDR3 length: 15 amino acids. V lost 4 bases and J lost 5; bases outside the gene matches: 7. CDR3 in amino acids: CASSTTGLKTGELFF. In DNA form, the CDR3 reads TGTGCCAGTAGTACGACAGGGTTAAAAACCGGGGAGCTGTTTTTT.

The chain employs TRBV29-1 and TRBJ1-6, with 7 bases lining up with TRBD1. Germline-derived CDR1 and CDR2 are SQVTM and ANQGSEA. The CDR3 runs to 13 residues. Trimming took 8 bases from V and 5 from J; bases not matched to a gene: 6. This CDR3 is CSSFQGDNSPLHF. The CDR3, as DNA: TGCAGCTCCTTTCAGGGGGATAATTCACCCCTCCACTTT.

The V gene is TRBV27, the J gene TRBJ1-4; weak D call: TRBD1 (5 bases). Per germline, CDR1 MNHEY and CDR2 SMNVEV (reference sequence). CDR3 length equals 13 residues. The V gene lost 6 bases and the J gene lost 4 bases, with 9 bases spanning the gap. In DNA form, the CDR3 reads TGTGCCAGCAGGCGCCAGGGTAATGAAAAACTGTTTTTT. Its translation is CASRRQGNEKLFF.

The chain has TRBV7-9 and TRBJ2-1; TRBD1 might be the D (5 bases). The CDR3 consists of 16 residues. Trimming cost V 5 bases and J 0 bases, with 14 bases left between them. Germline V gene sequence: CDR1 SEHNR, CDR2 FQNEAQ (reference sequence). The CDR3 is CASSLTGIPSYNEQFF. CDR3 coding DNA: TGTGCCAGCAGCCTTACAGGAATCCCCTCCTACAATGAGCAGTTCTTC.

The V gene is TRBV7-7, the J gene TRBJ2-5, with TRBD1 matching over 8 bases. The germline gives CDR1 SSHAT, CDR2 FNYEAQ (reference sequence). The CDR3 runs 13 residues. V was clipped by 6 bases and J by 4 bases; unmatched bases: 4. In DNA form, the CDR3 reads TGTGCCAGCAGTGGACAGGGAGGAGAGACCCAGTACTTC. Protein product: CASSGQGGETQYF.

The chain employs TRBV19 and TRBJ1-5; TRBD1 is a possible D gene (6 bases). The CDR3 is 14 residues long. Germline-derived CDR1 and CDR2 are LNHDA and SQIVND (reference sequence). The germline V and J ends were trimmed by 4 bases and 3 bases, with 10 bases remaining between them. CDR3 sequence: CASSRTENNQPQHF. DNA for the CDR3: TGTGCCAGTAGTAGGACAGAGAACAATCAGCCCCAGCATTTT.

This chain connects TRBV6-5 to TRBJ2-5; 8 nucleotides match TRBD1. J lost 3 bases, V lost 6 bases, and 9 bases had no gene match. The germline V gene has CDR1 MNHEY and CDR2 SVGAGI. This CDR3 region has 15 residues. CDR3: CASRIAGQVKETQYF. The CDR3 DNA reads as TGTGCCAGCAGAATCGCGGGACAGGTAAAAGAGACCCAGTACTTC.

This rearrangement joins TRBV4-2 to TRBJ2-3, with 13 bases matching TRBD2. The CDR3 has 19 residues. Trimming cost V 2 bases and J 2 bases; bases outside gene matches: 10. Germline values: CDR1 LGHNA, CDR2 YNFKEQ. The chain's CDR3 is CASSQSGTSGDASTDTQYF. The CDR3 nucleotides read TGTGCCAGCAGCCAATCCGGGACTAGCGGGGACGCTTCCACAGATACGCAGTATTTT.

The CDR3 is CASSIRTGPSEAQHF. DNA of the CDR3: TGTGCCAGCAGCATACGGACAGGACCCTCGGAAGCCCAGCATTTT. V usage is TRBV7-8 and J usage is TRBJ1-5; 7 nucleotides align to TRBD1. The CDR3 has 15 amino acids. V lost 5 bases, J lost 11 bases, and 15 bases stayed unmatched. CDR1 SGHVS and CDR2 FQNEAQ come from the germline V gene.

This clone was detected only once. The V gene is TRBV27, the J gene TRBJ2-7; TRBD2 aligns across 8 bases. The length of the CDR3 is 15 residues. Germline CDR1 and CDR2: MNHEY and SMNVEV (reference sequence). CDR3 coding DNA: TGTGCCAGCAGTCTTGGGCTCGGGAGGGCCTATGAGCAGTACGTC. Residues: CASSLGLGRAYEQYV.